The next 20 T cell receptor beta chains were all read from a single sample in a study of identical twins. Each CDR3 protein gets one entry after TCRdb re-called the 5' RACE reads with MiXCR. The sample carries around 490,000 distinct CDR3 sequences, around 20% recorded once. The same data also contributed to another study, on yellow fever vaccine responses in identical twins.

Sequencing was carried out using CD4+ T cells sorted from blood. These TCRs come from a woman younger than 30 in good health.

This clonotype has a handful of counts. The V and J genes are TRBV29-1 and TRBJ2-1; 9 bases fit TRBD1. Germline V gene sequence: CDR1 SQVTM, CDR2 ANQGSEA. The length of the CDR3 is 16 residues. The V segment lost 7 bases and the J segment 1 base; nucleotides outside the gene matches: 11. The CDR3 coding sequence is TGCAGCGGGAAACAGGGGGCCGAGGGGTCCTACAATGAGCAGTTCTTC. Protein product: CSGKQGAEGSYNEQFF.

The V gene is TRBV19, the J gene TRBJ2-2; D unclear. Germline CDR1 and CDR2: LNHDA and SQIVND (reference sequence). Trimming took off 5 bases at V and 6 bases at J, with 10 bases between the two ends. This CDR3 comprises 13 residues. CDR3 protein: CASSVGLAGELFF. The CDR3 DNA sequence: TGTGCCAGTAGTGTTGGTTTGGCCGGGGAGCTGTTTTTT.

Notes on this clonotype: One junction end does not reproduce the germline sequence, and a read error may be involved. CDR3 coding DNA: TGTGCCAGCAGCCTAGCGGGAGATTTTACTGAGCAGTTCTTC. This sequence encodes CASSLAGDFTEQFF. This chain connects TRBV7-9 to TRBJ2-1; 10 bases line up with TRBD2. The CDR3 covers 14 residues. Per the germline V gene, CDR1 is SEHNR and CDR2 is FQNEAQ (reference sequence).

This sequence joins TRBV20-1 and TRBJ2-1; the match to TRBD1 covers 11 bases. Germline loops: CDR1 DFQATT, CDR2 SNEGSKA (reference sequence). The CDR3 runs 13 residues. The junction had 5 bases not matched to a gene; V was cut back by 6 bases and J by 7 bases. CDR3 protein: CSAPGQGGNEQFF. The CDR3 nucleotides are TGCAGTGCACCGGGACAGGGGGGAAATGAGCAGTTCTTC.

With respect to this clonotype: A junction end diverges from the germline sequence, so it may reflect a read error. The V and J genes are TRBV5-1 and TRBJ2-1, with TRBD2 matching 7 bases. CDR1 is SGHRS and CDR2 is YFSETQ in the germline V gene. This CDR3 spans 16 amino acids. The CDR3 DNA sequence: TGTGCCAGCAGTTTAGGGTCGGGGGGCTCCTACAATGAGCAGTTCTTC. Protein: CASSLGSGGSYNEQFF.

The chain is built from TRBV12-3 or TRBV12-4 and TRBJ2-1; D unclear. Between the trimmed V and J ends, which lost 5 bases and 6 bases, there was a span of 8 bases. The CDR3 has 12 residues. The CDR3 protein is CASSAGPNEQFF. DNA for the CDR3: TGTGCCAGCAGTGCCGGGCCCAATGAGCAGTTCTTC.

This clonotype was detected a few times. The chain carries TRBV25-1 and TRBJ1-2; D uncertain. Germline values: CDR1 MGHDK, CDR2 SYGVNS. The ends were cut back, 8 bases at V and 2 bases at J, with 6 bases in the middle. CDR3 length: 11 residues. The CDR3 region has the DNA TGTGCCAGCTGGGCGAACTATGGCTACACCTTC. Translation gives CASWANYGYTF.

This clonotype was observed many times. The chain uses TRBV3-1 and TRBJ2-3; no clear D gene. The CDR3 runs 15 residues. Germline CDR1 is LGHDT and CDR2 is YNNKEL (reference sequence). Between the trimmed V and J ends, which lost 0 bases and 0 bases, there was a span of 7 bases. The CDR3 reads CASSQEPGSTDTQYF. The DNA of the CDR3 is TGTGCCAGCAGCCAAGAACCAGGAAGCACAGATACGCAGTATTTT.

This clonotype was counted a few times. The chain joins TRBV20-1 to TRBJ2-5; D gene uncertain. The V gene's germline CDR1 is DFQATT and CDR2 SNEGSKA (reference sequence). The CDR3 totals 12 residues. V lost 3 bases and J 5 bases, leaving 10 bases between the germline ends. The CDR3 DNA reads TGCAGTGCTAGGGCGGTGGGGGAGACCCAGTACTTC. Translating it yields CSARAVGETQYF.

This clonotype was detected only a few times. One junction end does not reproduce the germline sequence, and a read error may be involved. The gene calls are TRBV3-1 and TRBJ2-2; 9 nucleotides agree with TRBD2. This CDR3 is 15 amino acids long. CDR1 and CDR2 (germline): LGHDT, YNNKEL (reference sequence). The chain's CDR3 is CASTQPGLASGELFF. In DNA, the CDR3 is TGTGCCAGCACCCAACCGGGACTAGCATCCGGGGAGCTGTTTTTT.

The V call is TRBV5-1, the J call TRBJ2-1, with TRBD2 matching over 11 bases. CDR1 is SGHRS and CDR2 is YFSETQ in the germline V gene. Trimming took 0 bases from V and 4 from J; bases not matched to a gene: 3. This CDR3 spans 16 amino acids. CDR3 in DNA: TGCGCCAGCAGCTTGGCGGGACTAGCGGTTTACAATGAGCAGTTCTTC. Translation gives CASSLAGLAVYNEQFF.

The chain carries TRBV14 and TRBJ2-1; the D gene could be TRBD1 or TRBD2 (5 bases each). CDR3 length equals 17 residues. Trimming pared 5 bases from V and 4 bases from J, leaving 21 bases between. The germline V gene encodes CDR1 SGHDN and CDR2 FVKESK. The CDR3 loop reads CASSKTIRDGRYNEQFF. CDR3 DNA: TGTGCCAGCAGCAAGACCATCCGGGACGGAAGATACAATGAGCAGTTCTTC. The whole variable domain, filled in from reference TRBV14 and TRBJ2-1, reads EAGVTQFPSHSVIEKGQTVTLRCDPISGHDNLYWYRRVMGKEIKFLLHFVKESKQDESGMPNNRFLAERTGGTYSTLKVQPAELEDSGVYFCASSKTIRDGRYNEQFFGPGTRLTVL.

Ten or more counts support this clonotype. Germline and junction disagree at one end, which may indicate a read error. This sequence joins TRBV5-1 and TRBJ2-3; TRBD1 is a possible D gene (6 bases). The CDR3 has 12 residues. Germline CDR1 is SGHRS and CDR2 is YFSETQ. The CDR3 protein is CASSPTGHVIHF. For the CDR3, the DNA is TGCGCCAGCAGCCCGACGGGACATGTAATCCATTTT. Drawing the rest from reference TRBV5-1 and TRBJ2-3, the complete variable domain is KAGVTQTPRYLIKTRGQQVTLSCSPISGHRSVSWYQQTPGQGLQFLFEYFSETQRNKGNFPGRFSGRQFSNSRSEMNVSTLELGDSALYLCASSPTGHVIHFGPGTRLTVL.

The sample holds a few counts of this clonotype. The genes are TRBV20-1 and TRBJ1-5; 8 bases are shared with TRBD1. V was clipped by 6 bases and J by 5 bases; unmatched bases: 3. CDR3 length: 12 residues. Looked up from germline, CDR1 is DFQATT and CDR2 is SNEGSKA (reference sequence). CDR3 DNA: TGCAGTGCCCAGACAGGGGATCAGCCCCAGCATTTT. Amino acids: CSAQTGDQPQHF.

This sequence joins TRBV20-1 and TRBJ1-1, with 11 bases fitting TRBD1. Germline CDR1 reads DFQATT; CDR2 reads SNEGSKA (reference sequence). CDR3 length: 15 amino acids. V was clipped by 1 base and J by 2 bases; unmatched bases: 3. The CDR3 coding sequence is TGCAGTGCTAGAGGGACAGGGGGCGGTAACACTGAAGCTTTCTTT. The encoded protein is CSARGTGGGNTEAFF.

This clonotype was counted between two and nine times. The gene calls are TRBV24-1 and TRBJ1-2; no definite D call. The CDR3 has 14 residues. The germline CDR1 and CDR2 sequences are KGHDR and SFDVKD. Trimming cost V 1 base and J 2 bases, with 7 bases left between them. The DNA for the CDR3 is TGTGCCACCAGTGATTTCTTGAGCAACTATGGCTACACCTTC. It translates to CATSDFLSNYGYTF.

Only a few counts were recorded for this clonotype. The chain employs TRBV18 and TRBJ2-5; D call uncertain. Per the germline V gene, CDR1 is KGHSH and CDR2 is LQKENI. Trimming took off 2 bases at V and 5 bases at J, with 9 bases between the two ends. CDR3 length equals 13 residues. The CDR3 nucleotides read TGTGCCAGCTCACCAAGGACCCAGGAGACCCAGTACTTC. Translating it yields CASSPRTQETQYF.

This clonotype was detected a few times. V and J are TRBV28 and TRBJ2-2; D is ambiguous. CDR3 length: 13 amino acids. V gave up 8 bases and J gave up 0 bases, with 7 bases separating them. Germline values: CDR1 MDHEN, CDR2 SYDVKM. The CDR3 DNA follows: TGTGCCAGCTTGTACGCGAACACCGGGGAGCTGTTTTTT. It specifies CASLYANTGELFF.

The chain employs TRBV7-9 and TRBJ2-1, with 8 bases lining up with TRBD1. The V segment lost 6 bases and the J segment 9 bases; nucleotides outside the gene matches: 4. CDR1 is SEHNR and CDR2 is FQNEAQ in the germline V gene (reference sequence). The CDR3 consists of 12 residues. DNA for the CDR3: TGTGCCAGCAGACCAGACAGGGGTGAGCAGTTCTTC. It specifies CASRPDRGEQFF.

In this sample, this clonotype turned up a few times. The rearrangement links TRBV12-3 or TRBV12-4 to TRBJ2-3; unclear D gene. Trimming stripped 5 bases from V and 8 bases from J, with 8 bases between. There are 11 residues in the CDR3. CDR3 DNA sequence: TGTGCCAGCAGTCGAAGCGCTACGCAGTATTTT. Protein product: CASSRSATQYF.